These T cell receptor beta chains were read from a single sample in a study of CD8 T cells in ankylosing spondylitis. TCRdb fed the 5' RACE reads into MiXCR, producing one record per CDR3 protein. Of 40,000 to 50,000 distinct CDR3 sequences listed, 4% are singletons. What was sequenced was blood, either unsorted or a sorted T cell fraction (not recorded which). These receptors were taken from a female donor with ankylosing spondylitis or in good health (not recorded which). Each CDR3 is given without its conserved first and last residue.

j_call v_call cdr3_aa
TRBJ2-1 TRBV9 ASSVEAGGPNNEQF
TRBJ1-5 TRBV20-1 SARRGRQPQH
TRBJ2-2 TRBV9 ASSAGVEYTGELF
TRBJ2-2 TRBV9 ASRGPGPHTGELF
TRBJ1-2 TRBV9 ASSPGQGKHGYT
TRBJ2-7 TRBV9 ANSVAPGTYEQY
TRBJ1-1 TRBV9 ASSVEGGGRVNTEAF
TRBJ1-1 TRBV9 ASSVGDRESTEAF
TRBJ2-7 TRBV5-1 ASSRLGEQY
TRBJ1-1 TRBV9 ASSVGVGGARDTEAF
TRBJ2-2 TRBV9 ASSVRPGGAGELF
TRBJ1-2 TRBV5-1 ASSLVEGRWRYT
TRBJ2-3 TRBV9 ASSVFTSGGARTDTQY